What follows are 32 T cell receptor beta chains derived from one specimen sequenced in a study of blood T cell repertoires in COVID-19. Clones were sequenced by immunoSEQ multiplex PCR, and TCRdb holds only the in-frame ones, with some missing. The sample comprises some 100,000 clones, over 70% of which are singletons, and approximately 4.5% rests with the top ten. The source material was peripheral blood. The receptors come from a man aged 60 to 75 with acute or convalescent COVID-19.

V and J are TRBV6-2 or TRBV6-3 and TRBJ1-5; perhaps TRBD1 as D (5 bases). Germline assignment: CDR1 MNHEY and CDR2 SVGEGT. This CDR3 is 15 amino acids long. V was clipped by 1 base and J by 9 bases, with 16 bases between them. The CDR3 nucleotides are TGTGCCAGCAGTTACTTAGCACAGGCCCCTTGGCCCCAGCATTTT. Residues: CASSYLAQAPWPQHF.

The rearrangement links TRBV7-8 to TRBJ2-7; D remains ambiguous. Per the germline V gene, CDR1 is SGHVS and CDR2 is FQNEAQ. The CDR3 sequence is 15 residues long. V lost 5 bases and J 1 base, leaving 15 bases between the germline ends. The CDR3 loop reads CASSATATVSYEQYF. The CDR3 bases are TGTGCCAGCAGCGCTACCGCTACAGTTTCCTACGAGCAGTACTTC.

This chain connects TRBV7-9 to TRBJ2-3; 7 positions agree with TRBD2. CDR3 length: 13 residues. J was trimmed by 6 bases and V by 7 bases; bases with no gene match: 7. The germline gives CDR1 SEHNR, CDR2 FQNEAQ (reference sequence). CDR3 DNA sequence: TGTGCCAGCACCCCCCGGGGGGTTGATACGCAGTATTTT. Protein sequence: CASTPRGVDTQYF.

The V call is TRBV7-2, the J call TRBJ2-7; TRBD1 matches 7 bases. The germline V gene has CDR1 SGHTA and CDR2 FQGNSA. The junction had 11 bases not matched to a gene; V was cut back by 3 bases and J by 6 bases. The CDR3 runs to 15 residues. Here the CDR3 reads CASSLAAQGRSEQYF. In DNA, the CDR3 is TGTGCCAGCAGCTTGGCTGCACAGGGGAGAAGCGAGCAGTACTTC.

This chain joins TRBV12-3 or TRBV12-4 and TRBJ1-2; no reliable D call. Trimming took off 0 bases at V and 8 bases at J, with 7 bases between the two ends. The CDR3 contains 12 residues. CDR3 in amino acids: CASSLASGGYTF. DNA for the CDR3: TGTGCCAGCAGTTTAGCCAGCGGCGGCTACACCTTC.

J is TRBJ2-5 and V is TRBV7-2, with 12 positions matching TRBD2. Germline V gives CDR1 SGHTA, CDR2 FQGNSA. J lost 5 bases, V lost 6 bases, and 7 bases had no gene match. The CDR3 has 15 amino acids. CDR3 coding DNA: TGTGCCAGCAGTCAACTGACTAGCGGGGGTGAGACCCAGTACTTC. It codes for CASSQLTSGGETQYF.

The DNA of the CDR3 is TGCAGCGTTGAAGAGTTTCCCCCAGACAGTTACTCTGGAAACACCATATATTTT. Translating gives CSVEEFPPDSYSGNTIYF. The chain employs TRBV29-1 and TRBJ1-3, with D perhaps matching TRBD1 (5 bases). From germline, CDR1 is SQVTM and CDR2 ANQGSEA. Trimming stripped 0 bases from V and 0 bases from J, with 18 bases between. CDR3 size: 18 residues.

V gene TRBV5-4 combines with J gene TRBJ1-6; maybe TRBD1 (6 bases). Trimming took off 0 bases at V and 2 bases at J, with 12 bases between the two ends. The CDR3 has 17 residues. Germline V gene data show CDR1 as SGHNT and CDR2 as YYREEE (reference sequence). CDR3 in DNA: TGTGCCAGCAGCTTGGCGAGCGGGACAACCTATAATTCACCCCTCCACTTT. The encoded protein is CASSLASGTTYNSPLHF.

Only a few counts were recorded for this clone. This rearrangement joins TRBV3-1 (or the pseudogene TRBV3-2) to TRBJ1-1; D not certain. The V end lost 3 bases, the J end lost 3 bases, and 14 bases lay between the germline ends. CDR1 is LGHDT and CDR2 is YNNKEL in the germline V gene (reference sequence). This CDR3 comprises 15 residues. The CDR3 protein is CASSQASGGYTEAFF. CDR3 nucleotides: TGTGCCAGCAGCCAGGCCAGCGGAGGATACACTGAAGCTTTCTTT.

This rearrangement joins TRBV10-1 to TRBJ2-1; maybe TRBD1 (6 bases). Trimming removed 3 bases from V and 7 bases from J, with 10 bases in between. The germline V gene encodes CDR1 WNHNN and CDR2 SYGVQD (reference sequence). The CDR3 is made up of 13 amino acids. CDR3 nucleotide sequence: TGCGCCAGCAGTGAAGGGACAAATAATGAGCAGTTCTTC. Amino acid sequence: CASSEGTNNEQFF.

This rearrangement joins TRBV10-3 to TRBJ2-3, with D possibly TRBD1 on 5 matching bases. V dropped 7 bases and J dropped 2 bases, with 10 bases sitting between them. Germline CDR1 is ENHRY and CDR2 is SYGVKD. This CDR3 is built from 13 residues. The DNA of the CDR3 is TGTGCCATCAAGGGGCGGTTCACAGATACGCAGTATTTT. Its protein product is CAIKGRFTDTQYF.

There are a few counts of this clone. The DNA of the CDR3 is TGCGCCAGCAGCTTGACCGGGAGGGCCGGGAGTGAGCAGTTCTTC. It codes for CASSLTGRAGSEQFF. The chain employs TRBV5-1 and TRBJ2-1, with 8 nucleotides matching TRBD2. Germline CDR1 is SGHRS and CDR2 is YFSETQ. The CDR3 length is 15 residues. Trimming removed 1 base from V and 9 bases from J; junction bases left unmatched: 9.

The J gene is TRBJ2-5, the V gene TRBV7-6, with 15 bases identical to TRBD2. V dropped 5 bases and J dropped 4; count of bases not matched to a gene: 5. Per the germline V gene, CDR1 is SGHVS and CDR2 is FNYEAQ. The CDR3 is made up of 16 amino acids. The CDR3 nucleotides read TGTGCCAGCAGCCGAGGACTAGCGGGAGGGTTAGAGACCCAGTACTTC. It yields the protein CASSRGLAGGLETQYF.

The table lists this clone with a count of one. This sequence joins TRBV28 and TRBJ1-1; the D gene is possibly TRBD1 (5 bases). With 8 bases removed from V and 1 base from J, the gap between germline ends came to 14 bases. The CDR3 has 14 amino acids. Germline loops: CDR1 MDHEN, CDR2 SYDVKM. CDR3 in amino acids: CASGRDYGNTEAFF. The CDR3 DNA is TGTGCCAGCGGAAGGGACTACGGGAACACTGAAGCTTTCTTT.

The table lists this clone with a count of one. This chain uses TRBV19 with TRBJ2-3, with 10 bases lining up with TRBD2. Per germline, CDR1 LNHDA and CDR2 SQIVND (reference sequence). J gave up 5 bases and V 5 bases, and 7 bases lay outside the gene matches. The CDR3 length is 15 residues. The chain's CDR3 is CASSRSGRAVDTQYF. In nucleotides, the CDR3 is TGTGCCAGTAGTCGGAGCGGGAGGGCAGTAGATACGCAGTATTTT.

This chain links TRBV18 with TRBJ1-6, with 8 bases fitting TRBD1. Trimming at V came to 4 bases and at J to 5 bases, leaving 7 bases not matched to a gene. CDR1 is KGHSH, CDR2 LQKENI, per germline. The length of the CDR3 is 16 residues. In nucleotides, the CDR3 is TGTGCCAGCTCACGGCTAGGACAGGGAAATAATTCACCCCTCCACTTT. Its translation: CASSRLGQGNNSPLHF.

The rearrangement uses TRBV5-6 and TRBJ1-5, with 8 bases identical to TRBD1. V trimming: 3 bases; J trimming: 3 bases; junction bases outside the gene matches: 14. The CDR3 loop spans 18 amino acids. The germline gives CDR1 SGHDT, CDR2 YYEEEE. Here the CDR3 DNA reads TGTGCCAGCAGCTCGGCCCGGGACAGGACCTCTTACAATCAGCCCCAGCATTTT. Translated, it gives CASSSARDRTSYNQPQHF.

This chain connects TRBV19 to TRBJ2-1; 16 nucleotides align to TRBD2. Germline CDR1 LNHDA, CDR2 SQIVND (reference sequence). The CDR3 sequence is 17 residues long. Losses at the gene ends were 6 bases for V and 5 bases for J; bases not matched to a gene: 7. CDR3 bases: TGTGCCAGTAGCCTCGGGACTAGCGGGAGGGCCCACAATGAGCAGTTCTTC. It is translated as CASSLGTSGRAHNEQFF.

The genes are TRBV4-3 and TRBJ2-5, with 13 bases identical to TRBD2. Germline CDR1 reads LGHNA; CDR2 reads YSLEER. This CDR3 has 16 residues. With 1 base clipped from V and 1 base from J, the junction kept 0 bases outside the gene matches. The CDR3 sequence: CASSQGLAGGQETQYF. The CDR3 DNA reads TGCGCCAGCAGCCAAGGACTAGCGGGGGGCCAAGAGACCCAGTACTTC.

The CDR3: CASSLRGTGDNEQYF. The CDR3 nucleotides are TGTGCCAGCAGCCTACGAGGGACAGGGGATAACGAGCAGTACTTC. V usage is TRBV7-3 and J usage is TRBJ2-7; TRBD1 aligns across 10 bases. Per germline, CDR1 SGHTA and CDR2 FQGTGA. Trimming removed 5 bases from V and 5 bases from J; junction bases left unmatched: 9. The CDR3 runs to 15 residues.

This chain uses TRBV7-9 with TRBJ1-5; the D gene is possibly TRBD1 (5 bases). Germline lookup yields CDR1 SEHNR and CDR2 FQNEAQ (reference sequence). V gave up 5 bases and J gave up 9 bases, with 14 bases separating them. The CDR3 runs 13 residues. CDR3 coding DNA: TGTGCCAGCAGCCGGGACTTGTCTTGGCCCCAGCATTTT. It translates to CASSRDLSWPQHF.

The J gene is TRBJ1-1, the V gene TRBV30; TRBD1 matches 7 bases. There are 12 residues in the CDR3. The junction had 4 bases not matched to a gene; V was cut back by 8 bases and J by 1 base. Germline V lookup: CDR1 GTSNPN, CDR2 SVGIG (reference sequence). The CDR3 loop reads CAGRQGNTEAFF. CDR3 coding DNA: TGTGCCGGAAGACAGGGGAACACTGAAGCTTTCTTT.

The rearrangement links TRBV6-2 or TRBV6-3 to TRBJ2-1, with TRBD1 matching 7 bases. V dropped 5 bases and J dropped 6; count of bases not matched to a gene: 7. The CDR3 runs 14 residues. The germline CDR1 and CDR2 sequences are MNHEY and SVGEGT. CDR3 sequence (DNA): TGTGCCAGCAGTGATAGGACAGGAAGCAATGAGCAGTTCTTC. As protein: CASSDRTGSNEQFF.

The chain links TRBV4-2 to TRBJ1-4, with D perhaps TRBD1 (5 bases). The CDR3 has 15 amino acids. Deletions cut 1 base from V and 1 base from J, with 7 bases between. CDR1 and CDR2 (germline): LGHNA, YNFKEQ. The CDR3 here is CASSQAQGTNEKLFF. CDR3 in DNA: TGTGCCAGCAGCCAAGCCCAGGGAACTAATGAAAAACTGTTTTTT.

CDR3 nucleotides: TGCGCCAGCAGCCAAGACGGGTCGGTTGGGCAGCCCCAGCATTTT. The encoded protein is CASSQDGSVGQPQHF. The rearrangement joins TRBV4-3 to TRBJ1-5; D remains ambiguous. The CDR3 has 15 amino acids. Germline lookup yields CDR1 LGHNA and CDR2 YSLEER. Trimming stripped 0 bases from V and 7 bases from J, with 13 bases between.

The chain joins TRBV4-3 to TRBJ2-3, with a possible D match to TRBD2 (5 bases). Trimming cost V 1 base and J 0 bases, with 8 bases left between them. Germline V gene data show CDR1 as LGHNA and CDR2 as YSLEER. This CDR3 comprises 15 residues. As DNA, the CDR3 is TGCGCCAGCAGCCAAGGAGCGGCTAGCACAGATACGCAGTATTTT. It translates to CASSQGAASTDTQYF.

This clone was detected once. The chain links TRBV28 to TRBJ2-1; 9 positions match TRBD2. J was trimmed by 9 bases and V by 2 bases; bases with no gene match: 2. This CDR3 has 13 amino acids. Germline V CDR1 and CDR2: MDHEN, SYDVKM. CDR3 sequence reads: CASSLGGRGEQFF. The CDR3, as DNA: TGTGCCAGCAGTTTAGGCGGGAGGGGTGAGCAGTTCTTC.

The V gene is TRBV3-1 (or the pseudogene TRBV3-2), the J gene TRBJ2-7, with a weak D call TRBD2 (6 bases). In germline, CDR1 is LGHDT, CDR2 YNNKEL (reference sequence). Trimming stripped 4 bases from V and 4 bases from J, with 14 bases between. The CDR3 has 14 residues. The CDR3 is CASSLAYGGYEQYF. DNA for the CDR3: TGTGCCAGCAGCCTTGCATACGGGGGATACGAGCAGTACTTC.

Only a few counts were recorded for this clone. The chain uses TRBV7-2 and TRBJ2-1; 9 positions agree with TRBD2. CDR1 is SGHTA and CDR2 is FQGNSA in the germline V gene. Trimming cost V 5 bases and J 7 bases; bases outside gene matches: 3. This CDR3 contains 13 residues. The CDR3 is CASSKGLANEQFF. DNA of the CDR3: TGTGCCAGCAGCAAGGGACTAGCAAATGAGCAGTTCTTC.

The chain recombines TRBV11-2 with TRBJ2-2; the D is unclear. V lost 2 bases and J 0 bases, leaving 10 bases between the germline ends. The length of the CDR3 is 16 residues. Germline V gene lookup returns CDR1 SGHAT and CDR2 FQNNGV. CDR3 residues: CASSLTFSANTGELFF. In DNA, the CDR3 is TGTGCCAGCAGCTTAACCTTTTCGGCGAACACCGGGGAGCTGTTTTTT. Full variable domain (outside the CDR3, taken from reference TRBV11-2 and TRBJ2-2): EAGVAQSPRYKIIEKRQSVAFWCNPISGHATLYWYQQILGQGPKLLIQFQNNGVVDDSQLPKDRFSAERLKGVDSTLKIQPAKLEDSAVYLCASSLTFSANTGELFFGEGSRLTVL.

J is TRBJ1-1 and V is TRBV5-1; D gene ambiguous. Per germline, CDR1 SGHRS and CDR2 YFSETQ. Trimming shortened V by 2 bases and J by 0 bases, and 11 bases separated the two germline ends. The CDR3 is 15 amino acids. The CDR3 DNA sequence: TGCGCCAGCAGCTTTGGTGGGCAGATGAACACTGAAGCTTTCTTT. This encodes CASSFGGQMNTEAFF.

V gene TRBV7-2 combines with J gene TRBJ2-5, with D maybe TRBD2 (5 bases). V lost 4 bases and J lost 5, with 17 bases in between. CDR1 is SGHTA, CDR2 FQGNSA, per germline. The CDR3 covers 15 residues. This CDR3 reads CASSSDFARPETQYF. The CDR3 bases are TGTGCCAGCAGCTCGGACTTCGCGAGACCTGAGACCCAGTACTTC.